Below, 19 T cell receptor beta chains from the same sample are listed, as sequenced in a study of tumor-infiltrating lymphocytes in localized non-small cell lung cancer. Sequencing used immunoSEQ multiplex PCR; TCRdb keeps in-frame clones, though not all of them. The sample comprises more than 9,500 clones, 60% to 85% of which are singletons, and roughly 4.7% rests with the top ten. The sample consisted of lung tumor tissue. These receptors were collected from a human donor with non-small cell lung cancer.

V gene TRBV4-1 combines with J gene TRBJ2-2, with D perhaps TRBD2 (5 bases). Trimming took 3 bases from V and 4 from J, leaving 15 bases between them. CDR1 is MGHRA and CDR2 is YSYEKL in the germline V gene. The CDR3 length is 16 residues. CDR3 in amino acids: CASSQKGGPATGELFF. DNA of the CDR3: TGCGCCAGCAGCCAGAAGGGCGGGCCGGCCACCGGGGAGCTGTTTTTT.

In this sample, this clone turned up a few times. V usage is TRBV5-1 and J usage is TRBJ2-7; the match to TRBD2 covers 9 bases. The germline CDR1 and CDR2 sequences are SGHRS and YFSETQ. Trimming at V came to 4 bases and at J to 5 bases, leaving 10 bases not matched to a gene. The CDR3 extends over 15 amino acids. CDR3 amino acids: CASSPTPSGINEQYF. The CDR3 bases are TGCGCCAGCAGCCCGACCCCTAGCGGGATAAACGAGCAGTACTTC.

This chain links TRBV7-2 with TRBJ2-7, with TRBD1 matching over 9 bases. The CDR3 is 16 amino acids. Germline CDR1 SGHTA, CDR2 FQGNSA. J was trimmed by 4 bases and V by 1 base; bases with no gene match: 8. Here the CDR3 DNA reads TGTGCCAGCAGCTTAGACCCCCGGACAGGGGAATACGAGCAGTACTTC. Amino acids: CASSLDPRTGEYEQYF.

The CDR3 DNA follows: TGTGCCAGCAGTTCCCGGACAGGGGCGACTGGGGCCAACGTCCTGACTTTC. Its translation is CASSSRTGATGANVLTF. The chain recombines TRBV28 with TRBJ2-6, with TRBD1 identical over 9 bases. The germline gives CDR1 MDHEN, CDR2 SYDVKM. Losses at the gene ends were 4 bases for V and 2 bases for J; bases not matched to a gene: 6. This CDR3 region has 17 residues.

The chain carries TRBV19 and TRBJ1-1; 10 bases fit TRBD1. The CDR3 is 13 residues long. The germline V gene has CDR1 LNHDA and CDR2 SQIVND (reference sequence). V lost 4 bases, J lost 7 bases, and 3 bases stayed unmatched. CDR3 bases: TGTGCCAGTAGTACGGGACAGGGGATTGAAGCTTTCTTT. Residues: CASSTGQGIEAFF. Looking up the rest from reference TRBV19 and TRBJ1-1 gives the full variable domain: DGGITQSPKYLFRKEGQNVTLSCEQNLNHDAMYWYRQDPGQGLRLIYYSQIVNDFQKGDIAEGYSVSREKKESFPLTVTSAQKNPTAFYLCASSTGQGIEAFFGQGTRLTVV.

This chain links TRBV9 with TRBJ1-3; perhaps TRBD1 as D (5 bases). V dropped 3 bases and J dropped 10 bases, with 17 bases sitting between them. Germline V gene lookup returns CDR1 SGDLS and CDR2 YYNGEE. The CDR3 has 14 residues. The CDR3 DNA follows: TGTGCCAGCAGCGGAAAGGGGCTCCGCGGGACCATATATTTT. This gives the protein CASSGKGLRGTIYF.

This chain joins TRBV5-4 and TRBJ1-1; D call uncertain. There are 14 residues in the CDR3. V lost 4 bases to trimming and J lost 0 bases, with 10 bases between them. Germline loops: CDR1 SGHNT, CDR2 YYREEE (reference sequence). This CDR3 reads CASSIDLLNTEAFF. The CDR3, as DNA: TGTGCCAGCAGCATAGACCTCTTGAACACTGAAGCTTTCTTT.

The chain couples TRBV4-1 to TRBJ2-5; D is tentatively TRBD1 or TRBD2 (6 bases each). CDR3 length: 15 amino acids. Deletions cut 4 bases from V and 0 bases from J, with 12 bases between. CDR1 is MGHRA and CDR2 is YSYEKL in the germline V gene. In nucleotides, the CDR3 is TGCGCCAGCAGCCGAATAGGGGGGTACCAAGAGACCCAGTACTTC. Translated, it gives CASSRIGGYQETQYF.

Here the CDR3 reads CASSLGQSNQPQHF. DNA of the CDR3: TGTGCCAGCAGCCTGGGACAGTCCAATCAGCCCCAGCATTTT. The V gene is TRBV7-2, the J gene TRBJ1-5, with 7 bases fitting TRBD1. The CDR3 is 14 residues long. Germline trimming cut 5 bases from V and 3 bases from J; bases unmatched to any gene: 4. Germline V gene sequence: CDR1 SGHTA, CDR2 FQGNSA.

The V call is TRBV28, the J call TRBJ1-2; D is possibly TRBD1 (5 bases). Germline-derived CDR1 and CDR2 are MDHEN and SYDVKM. The CDR3 is 17 amino acids. V lost 3 bases and J 0 bases, leaving 17 bases between the germline ends. CDR3 in amino acids: CASSFRVFEGPNYGYTF. In DNA form, the CDR3 reads TGTGCCAGCAGTTTCAGGGTCTTCGAGGGCCCTAACTATGGCTACACCTTC.

The gene calls are TRBV19 and TRBJ2-4; 8 nucleotides match TRBD1. The CDR3 is 14 residues long. CDR1 is LNHDA, CDR2 SQIVND, per germline (reference sequence). V shed 10 bases, J shed 3 bases, and the junction held 8 bases outside the gene matches. CDR3 residues: CATNSQGDKNIQYF. The CDR3 coding sequence is TGTGCCACAAACTCACAGGGGGACAAAAACATTCAGTACTTC.

This clone was observed a handful of times. The J gene is TRBJ2-1, the V gene TRBV7-2; 10 nucleotides align to TRBD2. Germline lookup yields CDR1 SGHTA and CDR2 FQGNSA. This CDR3 has 15 residues. Germline trimming cut 5 bases from V and 1 base from J; bases unmatched to any gene: 2. The CDR3 DNA reads as TGTGCCAGCAGCGAGACTAGCGGGTCCTACAATGAGCAGTTCTTC. It yields the protein CASSETSGSYNEQFF.

This clone was seen only once. V usage is TRBV6-6 and J usage is TRBJ2-2, with D perhaps being TRBD1 or TRBD2 (5 bases each). Trimming pared 6 bases from V and 4 bases from J, leaving 15 bases between. The CDR3 is 15 residues long. CDR1 and CDR2 from the germline V gene are MNHNY and SVGAGI (reference sequence). DNA for the CDR3: TGTGCCAGCAGCCCTCCCGGGGCAGGCACCGGGGAGCTGTTTTTT. Translation: CASSPPGAGTGELFF.

This sequence joins TRBV28 and TRBJ2-7, with a tentative D call TRBD2 (5 bases). V lost 1 base and J lost 6, with 19 bases in between. Germline V lookup: CDR1 MDHEN, CDR2 SYDVKM. The CDR3 length is 16 residues. DNA for the CDR3: TGTGCCAGCAGTTTATCGCGGCCATCTAGCCGCCTCGAGCAGTACTTC. Protein product: CASSLSRPSSRLEQYF.

The chain couples TRBV30 to TRBJ1-4, with TRBD1 as a possible D gene (5 bases). The CDR3 is made up of 16 amino acids. Trimming took 0 bases from V and 7 from J, leaving 18 bases between them. CDR1 GTSNPN and CDR2 SVGIG come from the germline V gene (reference sequence). The CDR3 DNA sequence: TGTGCCTGGAGTGTCATCCCAATCCAGGGCCCTGAAAAACTGTTTTTT. Its protein product is CAWSVIPIQGPEKLFF.

The genes are TRBV7-9 and TRBJ2-7; D unclear. Germline CDR1 is SEHNR and CDR2 is FQNEAQ (reference sequence). There are 11 residues in the CDR3. V was shortened by 4 bases and J by 6 bases, with 7 bases between the two germline ends. The CDR3 nucleotides are TGTGCCAGCAGCTCACGGTCCGAGCAGTACTTC. Its translation is CASSSRSEQYF.

The rearrangement joins TRBV29-1 to TRBJ1-2; weak D call: TRBD1 (6 bases). The germline V and J ends were trimmed by 7 bases and 7 bases, with 13 bases remaining between them. Germline V gives CDR1 SQVTM, CDR2 ANQGSEA. The CDR3 sequence is 11 residues long. CDR3 loop: CSAQGGGGYTF. The DNA for the CDR3 is TGCAGCGCCCAAGGAGGGGGTGGCTACACCTTC. Drawing the rest from reference TRBV29-1 and TRBJ1-2, the complete variable domain is SAVISQKPSRDICQRGTSLTIQCQVDSQVTMMFWYRQQPGQSLTLIATANQGSEATYESGFVIDKFPISRPNLTFSTLTVSNMSPEDSSIYLCSAQGGGGYTFGSGTRLTVV.

V is TRBV2 and J is TRBJ2-7; TRBD1 matches 10 bases. V trimming: 3 bases; J trimming: 1 base; junction bases outside the gene matches: 3. CDR3 length: 15 amino acids. Germline lookup yields CDR1 SNHLY and CDR2 FYNNEI. CDR3 DNA sequence: TGTGCCAGCAGTGACCCGGGACAGGGGTCCTACGAGCAGTACTTC. Residues: CASSDPGQGSYEQYF.

This sequence joins TRBV19 and TRBJ2-2; 10 nucleotides line up with TRBD1. Looked up from germline, CDR1 is LNHDA and CDR2 is SQIVND (reference sequence). V trimming: 6 bases; J trimming: 6 bases; junction bases outside the gene matches: 10. The CDR3 length is 16 residues. CDR3 protein: CASRPPGTGEAGELFF. The CDR3 bases are TGTGCCAGTAGACCACCCGGGACAGGGGAGGCCGGGGAGCTGTTTTTT.